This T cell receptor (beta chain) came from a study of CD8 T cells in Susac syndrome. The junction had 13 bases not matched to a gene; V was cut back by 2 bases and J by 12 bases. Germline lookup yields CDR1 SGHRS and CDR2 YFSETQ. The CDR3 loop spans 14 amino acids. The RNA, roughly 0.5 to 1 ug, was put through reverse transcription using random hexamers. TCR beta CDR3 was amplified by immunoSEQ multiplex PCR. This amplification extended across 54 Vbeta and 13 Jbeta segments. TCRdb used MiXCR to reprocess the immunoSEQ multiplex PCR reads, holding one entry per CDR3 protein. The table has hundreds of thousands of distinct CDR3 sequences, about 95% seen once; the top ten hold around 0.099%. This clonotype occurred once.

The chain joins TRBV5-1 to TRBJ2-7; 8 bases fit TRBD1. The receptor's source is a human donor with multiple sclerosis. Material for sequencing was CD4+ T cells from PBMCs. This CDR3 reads CASSLGQGAVERYF. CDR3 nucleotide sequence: TGCGCCAGCAGCTTAGGGCAGGGGGCCGTGGAACGGTACTTC.